The source of this T cell receptor (beta chain) is a study of PD-1 blockade in classical Hodgkin lymphoma. This clone has only a few counts. The antigen is undetermined. Every patient had relapsed following autologous stem cell transplantation, and cohorts differed in brentuximab vedotin exposure. Findings and limits, study-wide: Anyone who began nivolumab under 1 year after ASCT was excluded. A significant rise in TCR diversity was seen by C4D1 for CD4+ cells but not for CD8+ cells. Newly diagnosed patients were reported to exhibit reduced baseline TCR diversity relative to healthy donors.

Assay: immunoSEQ multiplex PCR; the TCRdb copy retains only in-frame clones and omits some. This table holds 90,000 to 100,000 clones, just under 95% found once. This CDR3 is built from 14 residues. V dropped 8 bases and J dropped 5 bases, with 18 bases sitting between them. Germline V lookup: CDR1 MNHEY, CDR2 SVGAGI. The chain joins TRBV6-5 to TRBJ1-2, with D perhaps matching TRBD1 (6 bases). This specimen consisted of peripheral blood mononuclear cells (PBMCs), obtained at baseline. This TCR came from a human donor with classical Hodgkin lymphoma. The CDR3 here is CASSMEGGKYGYTF. The CDR3 DNA sequence: TGTGCCAGCTCAATGGAGGGGGGTAAATATGGCTACACCTTC.